The next 15 T cell receptor beta chains were all read from a single sample in a study of response to subunit inactivated influenza vaccine. TCRdb used MiXCR to reprocess the RT-PCR reads, holding one entry per CDR3 protein. This sample has 600,000 to 850,000 distinct CDR3 sequences, with approximately 15% found just once. This sample comprised PBMCs from blood, obtained 14 days before vaccination. All receptors come from a man over 45 who received an inactivated influenza vaccine.

This clonotype was counted ten times or more. The chain carries TRBV15 and TRBJ2-3; 9 bases agree with TRBD2. Trimming removed 4 bases from V and 5 bases from J; junction bases left unmatched: 10. The germline V gene has CDR1 LNHNV and CDR2 YYDKDF (reference sequence). The CDR3 extends over 16 amino acids. The CDR3 spells CATSTLSGRGRDTQYF. CDR3 coding DNA: TGTGCCACCAGCACCCTTAGCGGGAGAGGGAGAGATACGCAGTATTTT. Combining the CDR3 with reference TRBV15 and TRBJ2-3 gives the whole variable domain DAMVIQNPRYQVTQFGKPVTLSCSQTLNHNVMYWYQQKSSQAPKLLFHYYDKDFNNEADTPDNFQSRRPNTSFCFLDIRSPGLGDTAMYLCATSTLSGRGRDTQYFGPGTRLTVL.

Comments on this clonotype: Mismatch with germline at one junction end may stem from a read error. CDR3 sequence reads: CASSPSMGLNF. The DNA of the CDR3 is TGTGCCAGCAGCCCCAGTATGGGACTGAACTTC. The chain carries TRBV7-2 and TRBJ2-7, with D possibly matching TRBD2 (6 bases). Germline V gives CDR1 SGHTA, CDR2 FQGNSA. The CDR3 length is 11 residues.

This clonotype was observed at least ten times. This sequence joins TRBV6-2 or TRBV6-3 and TRBJ1-1; 7 nucleotides agree with TRBD1. V dropped 6 bases and J dropped 5; count of bases not matched to a gene: 9. This CDR3 spans 14 amino acids. Germline lookup yields CDR1 MNHEY and CDR2 SVGEGT. This chain's CDR3 is CASRYGQAWTEAFF. CDR3 DNA: TGTGCCAGCAGATACGGACAGGCTTGGACTGAAGCTTTCTTT.

This clonotype was found a few times. The V call is TRBV18, the J call TRBJ1-1; D remains unclear. The V end lost 3 bases, the J end lost 8 bases, and 19 bases lay between the germline ends. Germline assignment: CDR1 KGHSH and CDR2 LQKENI. The CDR3 sequence is 15 residues long. As DNA, the CDR3 is TGTGCCAGCTCACCTTTCGAGCGAGTTGGGCCCGAAGCTTTCTTT. Its protein product is CASSPFERVGPEAFF.

This clonotype was found a few times. The rearrangement uses TRBV28 and TRBJ2-7; D is tentatively TRBD1 or TRBD2 (5 bases each). Trimming removed 5 bases at V and 0 bases at J, with 20 bases between. CDR1 MDHEN and CDR2 SYDVKM come from the germline V gene. The CDR3 covers 17 residues. CDR3 in amino acids: CASSPNLLGVVSYEQYF. As DNA, the CDR3 is TGTGCCAGCAGTCCCAACCTACTAGGGGTGGTCTCCTACGAGCAGTACTTC. Full variable domain (outside the CDR3, taken from reference TRBV28 and TRBJ2-7): DVKVTQSSRYLVKRTGEKVFLECVQDMDHENMFWYRQDPGLGLRLIYFSYDVKMKEKGDIPEGYSVSREKKERFSLILESASTNQTSMYLCASSPNLLGVVSYEQYFGPGTRLTVT.

The V call is TRBV2, the J call TRBJ2-5; 10 nucleotides agree with TRBD1. J gave up 4 bases and V 8 bases, and 4 bases lay outside the gene matches. This CDR3 region has 13 residues. The germline CDR1 and CDR2 sequences are SNHLY and FYNNEI. CDR3 nucleotide sequence: TGTGCCAGCTTGGGACAGGGGATAGAGACCCAGTACTTC. This encodes CASLGQGIETQYF.

The chain employs TRBV7-3 and TRBJ2-3; D gene unclear. The V and J ends lost 0 bases and 4 bases respectively, with 5 bases between them. CDR3 length: 13 amino acids. Germline lookup yields CDR1 SGHTA and CDR2 FQGTGA. The CDR3: CASSLTSSDTQYF. The CDR3 bases are TGTGCCAGCAGCTTAACGTCGTCAGATACGCAGTATTTT.

This clonotype was observed a few times. The genes are TRBV12-3 or TRBV12-4 and TRBJ1-1; a possible D gene is TRBD1 (6 bases). The CDR3 is made up of 12 amino acids. V was shortened by 8 bases and J by 7 bases, with 14 bases between the two germline ends. The CDR3 DNA sequence: TGTGCCAGCGGGGGTGGGGGCGGTGAAGCTTTCTTT. It specifies CASGGGGGEAFF.

This clonotype was detected only a few times. The gene calls are TRBV29-1 and TRBJ2-7, with D possibly TRBD1 on 5 matching bases. In germline, CDR1 is SQVTM, CDR2 ANQGSEA. The V end was cut by 6 bases, the J end by 6 bases, with 12 bases between. The CDR3 runs 11 residues. CDR3 bases: TGCAGCGTGGGCCAAGGGGCCGAGCAGTACTTC. Translation: CSVGQGAEQYF.

The rearrangement joins TRBV25-1 to TRBJ1-1, with 7 bases that match TRBD1. After removal of 2 bases from V and 5 bases from J, the junction contained 2 bases not matched to a gene. Germline CDR1 is MGHDK and CDR2 is SYGVNS. The CDR3 consists of 13 residues. The CDR3 loop is CASSEPGGTEAFF. The CDR3 DNA is TGTGCCAGCAGTGAACCAGGGGGGACTGAAGCTTTCTTT.

V is TRBV4-1 and J is TRBJ2-2; maybe TRBD1 (5 bases). CDR3 length: 16 amino acids. Germline V gene lookup returns CDR1 MGHRA and CDR2 YSYEKL. The V gene lost 4 bases and the J gene lost 1 base, with 13 bases spanning the gap. CDR3 region: CASSPQGTLNTGELFF. The DNA of the CDR3 is TGCGCCAGCAGCCCCCAGGGCACCCTGAACACCGGGGAGCTGTTTTTT.

This clonotype was picked up a small number of times. V and J are TRBV7-8 and TRBJ2-1, with TRBD2 matching over 12 bases. In germline, CDR1 is SGHVS, CDR2 FQNEAQ. V shed 11 bases, J shed 5 bases, and the junction held 10 bases outside the gene matches. This CDR3 spans 15 amino acids. CDR3 residues: CASGRWTSGDNEQFF. The CDR3, as DNA: TGTGCCTCAGGGAGGTGGACTAGCGGGGACAATGAGCAGTTCTTC.

This clonotype turned up a few times. The chain couples TRBV12-3 or TRBV12-4 to TRBJ1-1; possibly TRBD1 for D (6 bases). Trimming left V 6 bases short and J 6 bases short, with 17 bases between. This CDR3 comprises 14 residues. CDR3 region: CASRYTGLWAEAFF. The CDR3 nucleotides read TGTGCCAGCAGATATACAGGGCTATGGGCTGAAGCTTTCTTT.

This clonotype was seen repeatedly, ten times or more. The CDR3 reads CASSIWTSGSSYNEQFF. In DNA form, the CDR3 reads TGTGCCAGCAGCATTTGGACTAGCGGCTCATCCTACAATGAGCAGTTCTTC. V usage is TRBV7-8 and J usage is TRBJ2-1, with 10 bases identical to TRBD2. The germline V gene encodes CDR1 SGHVS and CDR2 FQNEAQ. The junction had 8 bases not matched to a gene; V was cut back by 5 bases and J by 1 base. The CDR3 length is 17 residues.

This clonotype was found many times. CDR3 DNA sequence: TGTGCCAGCAGCCAACCGGACAGGGGAGCCAAAAACATTCAGTACTTC. Translation gives CASSQPDRGAKNIQYF. The J gene is TRBJ2-4, the V gene TRBV4-2; 9 bases align to TRBD1. The CDR3 consists of 16 residues. V shed 2 bases and J 0 bases; nucleotides not matched to a gene: 2. CDR1 and CDR2 from the germline V gene are LGHNA and YNFKEQ.